This T cell receptor (beta chain) appears in the sequencing data of a study of T-cell reconstitution after alpha-beta-depleted transplantation in children. The study, taken as a whole, reports: Some patients owed their high day-60 TCRbeta diversity to surviving recipient T cells and thymic progenitors. Two months or so post-transplant, alpha-beta T cells reportedly derived from several hundred expanded graft clones.

As concerns this clonotype: Antigen: not known.

TCRbeta library preparation incorporated unique molecular identifiers. TCRdb reprocessed the PCR reads with MiXCR, giving one entry per CDR3 protein. The sample contains around 200,000 distinct CDR3 sequences, about 8.4% of which appear only once. Trimming at V came to 4 bases and at J to 1 base, leaving 2 bases not matched to a gene. Germline values: CDR1 SGHRS, CDR2 YFSETQ. The CDR3 loop spans 15 amino acids. The J gene is TRBJ2-5, the V gene TRBV5-1, with TRBD2 matching over 12 bases. This material consisted of PBMCs, mostly from graft donor cells, taken 360 days after TCRalphabeta/CD19-depleted stem cell transplant. The source is a male patient aged 2-15 years who had a stem cell transplant for acute myeloid leukemia, so the T cells may come from the graft donor. As DNA, the CDR3 is TGCGCCAGCAGCCTGACTAGCGGGAGCCAAGAGACCCAGTACTTC. Amino acid sequence: CASSLTSGSQETQYF. Looking up the rest from reference TRBV5-1 and TRBJ2-5 gives the full variable domain: KAGVTQTPRYLIKTRGQQVTLSCSPISGHRSVSWYQQTPGQGLQFLFEYFSETQRNKGNFPGRFSGRQFSNSRSEMNVSTLELGDSALYLCASSLTSGSQETQYFGPGTRLLVL.